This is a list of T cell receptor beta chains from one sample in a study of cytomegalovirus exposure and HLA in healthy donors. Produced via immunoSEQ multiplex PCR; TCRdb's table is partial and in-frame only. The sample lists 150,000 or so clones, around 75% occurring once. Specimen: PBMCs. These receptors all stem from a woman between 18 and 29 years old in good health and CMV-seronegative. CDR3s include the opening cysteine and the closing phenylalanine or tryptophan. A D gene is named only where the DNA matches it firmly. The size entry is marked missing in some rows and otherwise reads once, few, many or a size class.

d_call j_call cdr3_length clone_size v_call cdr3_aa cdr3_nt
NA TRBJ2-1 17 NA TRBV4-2 CASSQDPGKHRDNEQFF TGTGCCAGCAGCCAAGATCCGGGGAAGCATCGCGACAATGAGCAGTTCTTC
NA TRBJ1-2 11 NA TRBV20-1 CSARVQDGYTF TGCAGTGCTAGGGTACAGGATGGCTACACCTTC
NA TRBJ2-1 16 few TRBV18 CASSPPDRLSYNEQFF TGTGCCAGCTCACCTCCTGACAGACTCTCCTACAATGAGCAGTTCTTC
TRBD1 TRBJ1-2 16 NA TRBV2 CASSARGTGGSDGYTF TGTGCCAGCAGTGCCCGAGGGACAGGGGGCTCTGATGGCTACACCTTC
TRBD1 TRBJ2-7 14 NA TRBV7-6 CASSPRTGAYEQYF TGTGCCAGCAGCCCCCGGACAGGGGCCTACGAGCAGTACTTC
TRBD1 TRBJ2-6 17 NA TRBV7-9 CASPRGQGATGANVLTF TGTGCCTCACCTAGGGGACAGGGGGCGACTGGGGCCAACGTCCTGACTTTC
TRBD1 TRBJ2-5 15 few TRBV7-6 CASSSPHRGQETQYF TGTGCCAGCAGCTCCCCACACAGGGGTCAAGAGACCCAGTACTTC
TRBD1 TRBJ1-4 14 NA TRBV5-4 CASSSGQGVEKLFF TGTGCCAGCAGCTCCGGACAGGGCGTTGAAAAACTGTTTTTT
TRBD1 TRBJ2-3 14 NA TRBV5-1 CASSLQGEMDTQYF TGCGCCAGCAGCTTGCAGGGGGAGATGGATACGCAGTATTTT
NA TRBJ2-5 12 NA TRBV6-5 CASSPGTETQYF TGTGCCAGCAGCCCCGGGACTGAGACCCAGTACTTC
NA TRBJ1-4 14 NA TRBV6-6 CASSFVGENEKLFF TGTGCCAGCAGCTTCGTGGGAGAAAATGAAAAACTGTTTTTT
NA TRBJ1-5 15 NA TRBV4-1 CASSQVGTSNQPQHF TGCGCCAGCAGCCAAGTGGGGACAAGCAATCAGCCCCAGCATTTT
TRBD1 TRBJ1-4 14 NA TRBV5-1 CASSPGQGGEKLFF TGCGCCAGCAGCCCAGGACAGGGAGGTGAAAAACTGTTTTTT
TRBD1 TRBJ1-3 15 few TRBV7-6 CASSPFGDRQNTIYF TGTGCCAGCAGCCCATTTGGGGACAGACAAAACACCATATATTTT
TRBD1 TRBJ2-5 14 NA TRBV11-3 CASSLHRGQETQYF TGTGCCAGCAGCCTTCACAGGGGGCAAGAGACCCAGTACTTC
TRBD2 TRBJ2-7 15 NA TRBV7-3 CASSVAGGLGSEQYF TGTGCCAGCAGCGTTGCGGGAGGGCTAGGCTCCGAGCAGTACTTC
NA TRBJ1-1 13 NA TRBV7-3 CASRYTENTEAFF TGTGCCAGCAGGTACACAGAGAACACTGAAGCTTTCTTT
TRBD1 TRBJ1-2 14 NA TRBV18 CASSRDRESYGYTF TGTGCCAGCTCCCGGGACAGGGAATCCTATGGCTACACCTTC
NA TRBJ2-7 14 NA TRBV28 CASSWPGGRDEQYF TGTGCCAGCAGCTGGCCGGGGGGCAGGGACGAGCAGTACTTC
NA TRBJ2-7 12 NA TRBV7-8 CATARALNEQYF TGTGCCACGGCCAGGGCTCTTAACGAGCAGTACTTC
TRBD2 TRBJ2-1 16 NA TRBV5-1 CASSSPGLAGVSEQFF TGCGCCAGCAGCTCCCCGGGACTAGCGGGAGTCAGTGAGCAGTTCTTC
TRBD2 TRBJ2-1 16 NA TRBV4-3 CASSQAPRGGTSEQFF TGCGCCAGCAGCCAAGCCCCACGGGGGGGGACCAGTGAGCAGTTCTTC
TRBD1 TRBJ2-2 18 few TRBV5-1 CASSPAPKTGGNTGELFF TGCGCCAGCAGCCCCGCCCCGAAGACAGGGGGTAACACCGGGGAGCTGTTTTTT
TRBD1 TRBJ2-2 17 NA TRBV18 CASSAGQGAPNTGELFF TGTGCCAGCTCAGCGGGACAGGGGGCGCCGAACACCGGGGAGCTGTTTTTT
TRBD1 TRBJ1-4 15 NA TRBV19 CASSDKGQKLEKLFF TGTGCCAGTAGTGATAAGGGACAGAAACTTGAAAAACTGTTTTTT
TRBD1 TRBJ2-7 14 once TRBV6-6 CASRTGTAIYEQYF TGTGCCAGCAGAACCGGGACAGCGATTTACGAGCAGTACTTC
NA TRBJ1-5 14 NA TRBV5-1 CASSLGQLNQPQHF TGCGCCAGCAGCTTGGGACAGTTAAATCAGCCCCAGCATTTT
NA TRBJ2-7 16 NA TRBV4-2 CASSQDGGQFSYEQYF TGTGCCAGCAGCCAAGATGGCGGACAGTTTTCCTACGAGCAGTACTTC
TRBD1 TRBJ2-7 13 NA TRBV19 CATSTGGGDEQYF TGTGCCACCTCAACAGGGGGCGGCGACGAGCAGTACTTC
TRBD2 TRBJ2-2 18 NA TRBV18 CASPRLAGGTTNTGELFF TGTGCCAGCCCCCGACTAGCGGGGGGAACGACGAACACCGGGGAGCTGTTTTTT
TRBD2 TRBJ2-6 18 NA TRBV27 CASSVTSGGAVGANVLTF TGTGCCAGCAGTGTAACTAGCGGGGGGGCCGTCGGGGCCAACGTCCTGACTTTC
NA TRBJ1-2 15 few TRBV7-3 CASSLSDSSDSGYTF TGTGCCAGCAGCTTAAGCGACAGTTCAGATTCTGGCTACACCTTC
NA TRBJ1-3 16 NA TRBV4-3 CASSGNGGDSGNTIYF TGCGCCAGCAGCGGGAACGGAGGGGACTCTGGAAACACCATATATTTT
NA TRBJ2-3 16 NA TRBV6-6 CASRGIGTRIYDTQYF TGTGCCAGCAGGGGGATCGGGACACGCATTTACGATACGCAGTATTTT
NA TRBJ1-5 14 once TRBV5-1 CASSLQGRGQPQHF TGCGCCAGCAGCTTGCAGGGCCGGGGGCAGCCCCAGCATTTT
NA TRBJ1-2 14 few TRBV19 CASSIGWRGYGYTF TGTGCCAGTAGTATTGGTTGGAGGGGCTATGGCTACACCTTC
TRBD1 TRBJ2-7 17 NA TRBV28 CASSPPRLGDSSYEQYF TGTGCCAGCAGTCCCCCTCGTTTGGGGGACAGCTCCTACGAGCAGTACTTC
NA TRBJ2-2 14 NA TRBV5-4 CASSLAANTGELFF TGTGCCAGCAGCTTGGCTGCGAACACCGGGGAGCTGTTTTTT
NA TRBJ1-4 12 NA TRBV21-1 CASNYPRGKLFF TGTGCCAGCAACTACCCCCGAGGAAAACTGTTTTTT
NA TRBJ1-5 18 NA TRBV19 CASSIGLLAANSNQPQHF TGTGCCAGTAGTATTGGACTGTTGGCAGCTAATAGCAATCAGCCCCAGCATTTT
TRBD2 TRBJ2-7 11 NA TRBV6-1 CASRTGGEQYF TGTGCCAGCAGAACCGGGGGGGAGCAGTACTTC
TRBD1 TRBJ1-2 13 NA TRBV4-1 CASSSDRGYGYTF TGCGCCAGCAGCTCGGACAGGGGCTATGGCTACACCTTC
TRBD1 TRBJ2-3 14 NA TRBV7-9 CAAAEGQGTDTQYF TGTGCCGCGGCGGAGGGACAGGGTACAGATACGCAGTATTTT
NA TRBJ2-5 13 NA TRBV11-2 CASSLAGSETQYF TGTGCCAGCAGCTTAGCCGGGAGCGAGACCCAGTACTTC
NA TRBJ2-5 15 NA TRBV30 CAWSVLSGAGETQYF TGTGCCTGGAGTGTACTATCAGGGGCCGGCGAGACCCAGTACTTC
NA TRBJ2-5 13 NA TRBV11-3 CASSSGYQETQYF TGTGCCAGCAGCTCCGGGTACCAAGAGACCCAGTACTTC